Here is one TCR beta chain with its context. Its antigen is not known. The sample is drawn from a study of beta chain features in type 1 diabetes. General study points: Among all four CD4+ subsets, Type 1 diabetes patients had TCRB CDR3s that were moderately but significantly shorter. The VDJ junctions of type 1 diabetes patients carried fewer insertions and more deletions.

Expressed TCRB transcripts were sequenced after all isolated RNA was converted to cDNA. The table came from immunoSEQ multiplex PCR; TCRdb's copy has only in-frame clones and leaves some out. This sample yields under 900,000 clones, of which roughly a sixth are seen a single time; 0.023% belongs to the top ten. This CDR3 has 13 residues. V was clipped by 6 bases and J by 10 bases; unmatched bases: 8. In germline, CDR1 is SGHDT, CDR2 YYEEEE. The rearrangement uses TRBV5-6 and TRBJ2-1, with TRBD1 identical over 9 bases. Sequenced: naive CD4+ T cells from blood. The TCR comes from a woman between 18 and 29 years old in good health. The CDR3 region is CASTHRGPGEQFF. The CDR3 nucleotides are TGTGCCAGCACCCACAGGGGGCCAGGGGAGCAGTTCTTC.